Given below is one T cell receptor (beta chain) in context. Its antigen is unidentified. These data belong to a study of EBV T-cell therapy then PD-1 blockade in nasopharyngeal carcinoma. Documented treatment: AdE1-LMPpoly-expanded autologous EBV-specific T-cell therapy followed by anti-PD-1 nivolumab. Sequencing used immunoSEQ multiplex PCR; TCRdb keeps in-frame clones, though not all of them. The sample holds 15,000 or so clones, around four fifths seen once. The CDR3 totals 13 residues. J was trimmed by 3 bases and V by 8 bases; bases with no gene match: 3. Per the germline V gene, CDR1 is MNHEY and CDR2 is SVGAGI.

The receptor was isolated from a man aged 40-49 years with nasopharyngeal carcinoma. The material sequenced was CD8+ T cells from blood, taken at day 0 from a patient whose treatment included autologous EBV-specific T cells and nivolumab. The chain has TRBV6-5 and TRBJ1-1; 10 bases map to TRBD1. The CDR3 loop reads CASGGQGYTEAFF. The CDR3 DNA reads as TGTGCCAGCGGGGGACAGGGGTACACTGAAGCTTTCTTT.